The entry below gives a single TCR beta chain sequence along with its context. The antigen is unknown. Possible read error: a much larger clone is one base away. Germline V gene data show CDR1 as LNHNV and CDR2 as YYDKDF (reference sequence). This CDR3 region has 14 residues. Bulk TCR libraries were made with methods that had been previously described and with listed TCR primers. TCRdb independently ran MiXCR on the PCR reads; one entry per CDR3 protein. This table holds hundreds of thousands of distinct CDR3 sequences, around 25% found once. This record belongs to a study of molecular identifiers for immune sequencing clone quantification. Whole-study results and caveats: Should identical TCR molecules share a barcode, the sizes of highly expanded clones could be underestimated.

The gene calls are TRBV15 and TRBJ2-1; tentatively, D is TRBD2 (6 bases). This sequence originates from a human donor in good health. Some libraries in this study had Jurkat cell RNA spiked in. The sequenced material came from naive CD8+ T cells from blood, with Jurkat cell RNA spiked in. The subset denotes: FACS-sorted CD8+CD4-CCR7+CD45RA+ naive T cells. The CDR3 nucleotides are TGTGCCACCAGCGGGCGACTAGGATACAGTGAGCAGTTCTTC. It specifies CATSGRLGYSEQFF.